Listed here is a single TCR beta chain. As yet, its antigen is unknown. Unique molecular identifiers were present on the cDNA, which also gained a universal primer site by template switching. TCRdb re-called the 5' RACE reads through MiXCR, storing one row per CDR3 protein. The repertoire has 400,000 to 650,000 distinct CDR3 sequences, 20% to 25% of them found once; the top ten carry approximately 0.95%. The CDR3 length is 14 residues. V was clipped by 6 bases and J by 6 bases, with 17 bases between them. From germline, CDR1 is WNHNN and CDR2 SYGVQD (reference sequence). The data derive from a study of identical twins. General study results and limits: Interpretation of the results relied on cross-sectional statistical analysis and not on following the same donors.

These data also featured in a second study, about T cells expressing NK-cell markers. From that paper: Within the sequenced cohort of eight donors, seven exhibited HCMV seropositivity and one was seronegative. The contribution of dominant NKG2C+ clonotypes to CD8+ T cells in five to seven donors was 1.0-7.0%.

The sequence derives from a woman younger than 35 in good health. What was sequenced was CD4+ T cells sorted from blood. The gene calls are TRBV10-1 and TRBJ2-5, with D possibly being TRBD1 (5 bases). CDR3 in DNA: TGCGCCAGCAGAGGCAGGGATCAGAGGAAGACCCAGTACTTC. Its translation: CASRGRDQRKTQYF.